This passage covers 28 T cell receptor beta chains from one sample sequenced in a study of shared clonotypes between healthy human individuals (dated by TCRdb to about 2020). Library preparation employed the immunoSEQ multiplex PCR assay. TCRdb's version of the immuneACCESS table is confined to in-frame rearrangements and falls short of the full clone set. An unresolved V gene accounts for under half of the shortfall where checked; the remainder is of unknown origin. The sample table records 2,500,000 or so clones; roughly 93% of these occur just once. More than 0.35% of the sample rests with the top ten. The sample consisted of naive CD4+ T cells from PBMCs. The cell subset or site label for this specimen denotes: CD45RA+ positively selected. Source of these receptors: a man aged 18-30 years in good health. Some clones in this sample may be carry-over from other donors' samples.

The DNA for the CDR3 is TGTGCTATCTCAAGGAGGAGGGAGACCCAGTACTTC. It yields the protein CAISRRRETQYF. The rearrangement uses TRBV28 and TRBJ2-5; a weak D match, TRBD2 (5 bases). The germline gives CDR1 MDHEN, CDR2 SYDVKM. The CDR3 has 12 amino acids.

V is TRBV11-2 and J is TRBJ2-2; perhaps TRBD1 as D (5 bases). CDR1 SGHAT and CDR2 FQNNGV come from the germline V gene. CDR3 length: 15 amino acids. Trimming took 3 bases from V and 4 from J, leaving 12 bases between them. The CDR3 loop is CASSFLAGFTGELFF. The CDR3 nucleotides are TGTGCCAGCAGCTTTCTTGCAGGGTTCACCGGGGAGCTGTTTTTT.

The CDR3 nucleotides are TGTGCCAGCAGCCAAGCCGGGACAGAGAACACCGGGGAGCTGTTTTTT. This codes for CASSQAGTENTGELFF. The chain recombines TRBV4-2 with TRBJ2-2; 7 positions match TRBD1. Looked up from germline, CDR1 is LGHNA and CDR2 is YNFKEQ. The length of the CDR3 is 16 residues. J lost 1 base, V lost 1 base, and 3 bases had no gene match.

V and J are TRBV19 and TRBJ2-1, with 7 bases lining up with TRBD1. The CDR3 extends over 15 amino acids. V shed 6 bases, J shed 8 bases, and the junction held 13 bases outside the gene matches. Germline values: CDR1 LNHDA, CDR2 SQIVND (reference sequence). CDR3 DNA sequence: TGTGCCAGTAGGACAGGGACCGTGCATTCCGATGAGCAGTTCTTC. As protein: CASRTGTVHSDEQFF.

The V call is TRBV19, the J call TRBJ1-1, with D possibly TRBD1 on 6 matching bases. Trimming cost V 6 bases and J 0 bases, with 11 bases left between them. This CDR3 region has 14 residues. CDR1 is LNHDA and CDR2 is SQIVND in the germline V gene (reference sequence). For the CDR3, the DNA is TGTGCCAGTAGCCGCAGGGGAGTGAACACTGAAGCTTTCTTT. It is translated as CASSRRGVNTEAFF.

The chain links TRBV29-1 to TRBJ2-7; 7 nucleotides match TRBD1. Germline CDR1 SQVTM, CDR2 ANQGSEA. This CDR3 is 18 amino acids long. V shed 1 base and J 3 bases; nucleotides not matched to a gene: 18. The CDR3: CSVEATWGGRGSYYEQYF. In DNA form, the CDR3 reads TGCAGCGTTGAAGCAACGTGGGGTGGCAGGGGGAGTTACTACGAGCAGTACTTC.

The CDR3 region has the DNA TGTGCCAGCAGTTCAGGGACGGCCTTGGGGACGCAGTATTTT. Amino acids: CASSSGTALGTQYF. This rearrangement joins TRBV28 to TRBJ2-3, with D possibly called TRBD1 or TRBD2 (5 bases each). The germline V gene encodes CDR1 MDHEN and CDR2 SYDVKM. The CDR3 sequence is 14 residues long. Trimming stripped 4 bases from V and 9 bases from J, with 17 bases between.

Details on this clone: Its ends do not fully match the called genes, so a read error is possible. This chain joins TRBV18 and TRBJ1-1, with D tentatively TRBD1 (5 bases). This CDR3 contains 13 residues. Per germline, CDR1 KGHSH and CDR2 LQKENI. The CDR3, as DNA: TGTGCCAGCTCGCCACAGGTACGGTCAATAGCTTTCTTT. Its protein product is CASSPQVRSIAFF.

Notes on this clone: Other DNA sequences within the sample encode an identical CDR3. The chain uses TRBV2 and TRBJ2-3, with a possible D match to TRBD1 (5 bases). CDR3 length: 13 amino acids. Germline V CDR1 and CDR2: SNHLY, FYNNEI. The V and J ends lost 3 bases and 1 base respectively, with 5 bases between them. The CDR3 loop reads CASSDRGTDTQYF. The CDR3, as DNA: TGTGCCAGCAGTGACAGGGGCACAGATACGCAGTATTTT.

The CDR3 coding sequence is TGTGCCAGCAGCTCCGGGGGGTCAACCTACGAGCAGTACTTC. Residues: CASSSGGSTYEQYF. The chain employs TRBV7-8 and TRBJ2-7; 7 nucleotides line up with TRBD2. V lost 4 bases, J lost 2 bases, and 5 bases stayed unmatched. Germline V gene data show CDR1 as SGHVS and CDR2 as FQNEAQ. This CDR3 contains 14 residues.

The V call is TRBV7-8, the J call TRBJ2-1; 8 bases map to TRBD2. The CDR3 is made up of 15 amino acids. The germline V gene has CDR1 SGHVS and CDR2 FQNEAQ. V shed 5 bases, J shed 4 bases, and the junction held 7 bases outside the gene matches. The CDR3 is CASSRGGPGYNEQFF. The CDR3 region has the DNA TGTGCCAGCAGCCGGGGGGGGCCCGGTTACAATGAGCAGTTCTTC.

The chain has TRBV19 and TRBJ2-1; D perhaps matches TRBD2 (6 bases). V lost 0 bases, J lost 15 bases, and 12 bases lay in between. This CDR3 contains 12 residues. CDR1 LNHDA and CDR2 SQIVND come from the germline V gene (reference sequence). The DNA for the CDR3 is TGTGCCAGTAGTATAGAGAGGGACTCGCCGTTCTTC. Its translation: CASSIERDSPFF.

The chain has TRBV10-3 and TRBJ2-7, with 10 bases aligning to TRBD2. The CDR3 has 15 residues. Germline values: CDR1 ENHRY, CDR2 SYGVKD. V trimming: 6 bases; J trimming: 4 bases; junction bases outside the gene matches: 9. CDR3 sequence (DNA): TGTGCCATCAGCGATCTAGCGGGAGAGAGGTACGAGCAGTACTTC. This gives the protein CAISDLAGERYEQYF.

As for this clone: Other nucleotide sequences from this sample produce the same CDR3. The chain is built from TRBV10-3 and TRBJ2-5, with a possible D match to TRBD2 (5 bases). Germline CDR1 ENHRY, CDR2 SYGVKD. Deletions cut 2 bases from V and 4 bases from J, with 14 bases between. The CDR3 loop spans 15 amino acids. The CDR3 here is CAISESRGLGETQYF. Here the CDR3 DNA reads TGTGCCATCAGTGAGAGCCGGGGATTGGGAGAGACCCAGTACTTC.

This sequence joins TRBV5-1 and TRBJ2-1; the match to TRBD2 covers 10 bases. J gave up 2 bases and V 3 bases, and 5 bases lay outside the gene matches. Germline CDR1 is SGHRS and CDR2 is YFSETQ. This CDR3 has 16 amino acids. The CDR3 region has the DNA TGCGCCAGCAGCTCAGGACTAGCGGACCCCTACAATGAGCAGTTCTTC. Encoded protein: CASSSGLADPYNEQFF.

This chain joins TRBV7-2 and TRBJ1-6; maybe TRBD1 (5 bases). Germline assignment: CDR1 SGHTA and CDR2 FQGNSA. The CDR3 sequence is 15 residues long. V lost 1 base to trimming and J lost 8 bases, with 12 bases between them. Here the CDR3 reads CASSLVYWGDSPLHF. CDR3 coding DNA: TGTGCCAGCAGCTTAGTCTATTGGGGGGATTCACCCCTCCACTTT.

V usage is TRBV5-8 and J usage is TRBJ1-5; TRBD1 matches 7 bases. V gave up 1 base and J gave up 7 bases; unmatched junction bases: 5. The CDR3 has 14 amino acids. CDR1 is SGHTS, CDR2 YDEGEE, per germline. In DNA form, the CDR3 reads TGTGCCAGCAGCTTGAGAGGGGGCGGGCAGCCCCAGCATTTT. It specifies CASSLRGGGQPQHF.

The CDR3 reads CASSKRPLRDHNEQFF. The CDR3 DNA is TGTGCCAGCAGCAAACGTCCCCTCCGGGACCACAATGAGCAGTTCTTC. The chain employs TRBV21-1 and TRBJ2-1. TRBV21-1 is labeled a pseudogene. CDR3 length: 16 amino acids.

The chain is built from TRBV19 and TRBJ2-7, with a weak D call TRBD2 (5 bases). V lost 6 bases and J 3 bases, leaving 12 bases between the germline ends. CDR3 size: 13 residues. Germline loops: CDR1 LNHDA, CDR2 SQIVND (reference sequence). DNA of the CDR3: TGTGCCAGTAGCCCCAGACGGGACTACGAGCAGTACTTC. Its protein is CASSPRRDYEQYF.

V gene TRBV19 combines with J gene TRBJ2-1; D gene ambiguous. Germline values: CDR1 LNHDA, CDR2 SQIVND (reference sequence). The CDR3 sequence is 15 residues long. With 5 bases removed from V and 1 base from J, the gap between germline ends came to 12 bases. In nucleotides, the CDR3 is TGTGCCAGTAGTCCAGGCTCGCCTTCCTACAATGAGCAGTTCTTC. Protein sequence: CASSPGSPSYNEQFF.

V is TRBV6-6 and J is TRBJ2-5; possible D gene TRBD1, 5 bases. The CDR3 consists of 16 residues. V was shortened by 4 bases and J by 1 base, with 16 bases between the two germline ends. Germline-derived CDR1 and CDR2 are MNHNY and SVGAGI (reference sequence). The CDR3 sequence is CASSSLGAGLQETQYF. The CDR3 DNA follows: TGTGCCAGCAGTTCCCTAGGGGCAGGCCTCCAAGAGACCCAGTACTTC.

V usage is TRBV7-2 and J usage is TRBJ2-3; possible D gene TRBD1, 5 bases. The germline V gene encodes CDR1 SGHTA and CDR2 FQGNSA. The CDR3 contains 14 residues. V lost 3 bases and J lost 4, with 11 bases in between. CDR3 bases: TGTGCCAGCAGCTTCCTCACAGGTCCAGATACGCAGTATTTT. Protein product: CASSFLTGPDTQYF.

This clone has a single count. The chain links TRBV27 to TRBJ2-7, with D perhaps TRBD1 or TRBD2 (5 bases each). V lost 6 bases and J lost 1, with 13 bases in between. The CDR3 spans 14 residues. The germline gives CDR1 MNHEY, CDR2 SMNVEV (reference sequence). CDR3 DNA: TGTGCCAGCAGGGGGGTAGGGAAGTCCTACGAGCAGTACTTC. Residues: CASRGVGKSYEQYF.

The chain combines TRBV4-1 with TRBJ1-4, with D possibly TRBD1 on 6 matching bases. This CDR3 has 15 amino acids. Germline CDR1 MGHRA, CDR2 YSYEKL. V was trimmed by 2 bases and J by 8 bases, leaving 15 bases between them. The CDR3 bases are TGCGCCAGCAGCCAAATGGGCGGGGGGCTCGAAAAACTGTTTTTT. Translating gives CASSQMGGGLEKLFF.

The rearrangement uses TRBV11-3 and TRBJ2-3; 7 positions agree with TRBD2. The germline CDR1 and CDR2 sequences are SGHNT and YENEEA. Unmatched junction bases numbered 4, after V lost 0 bases and J lost 4 bases. This CDR3 is 15 amino acids long. The CDR3 loop is CASSLEGGFSDTQYF. DNA for the CDR3: TGTGCCAGCAGCTTAGAGGGGGGGTTCTCAGATACGCAGTATTTT.

The genes are TRBV5-4 and TRBJ2-1, with D possibly TRBD2 on 6 matching bases. Germline-derived CDR1 and CDR2 are SGHNT and YYREEE (reference sequence). The CDR3 consists of 14 residues. Trimming pared 0 bases from V and 8 bases from J, leaving 12 bases between. CDR3 loop: CASSLGPGDYEQFF. CDR3 nucleotide sequence: TGTGCCAGCAGCTTGGGCCCGGGGGACTATGAGCAGTTCTTC.

This chain links TRBV28 with TRBJ2-7; no firm D call. Germline loops: CDR1 MDHEN, CDR2 SYDVKM. The CDR3 length is 12 residues. V lost 8 bases and J 6 bases, leaving 14 bases between the germline ends. CDR3 loop: CASGSSTTEQYF. CDR3 sequence (DNA): TGTGCCAGCGGGTCCTCAACTACCGAGCAGTACTTC.

The chain is built from TRBV11-2 and TRBJ2-2; D is perhaps TRBD1 or TRBD2 (5 bases each). The V and J ends lost 3 bases and 5 bases respectively, with 10 bases between them. The CDR3 contains 14 residues. CDR1 SGHAT and CDR2 FQNNGV come from the germline V gene. Here the CDR3 reads CASSFRDPTGELFF. The CDR3 coding sequence is TGTGCCAGCAGCTTCCGGGACCCGACCGGGGAGCTGTTTTTT. Based on the CDR3 plus reference TRBV11-2 and TRBJ2-2, the full variable domain is EAGVAQSPRYKIIEKRQSVAFWCNPISGHATLYWYQQILGQGPKLLIQFQNNGVVDDSQLPKDRFSAERLKGVDSTLKIQPAKLEDSAVYLCASSFRDPTGELFFGEGSRLTVL.